This TCR beta chain was captured by sequencing in a study of T cell repertoires in cytomegalovirus infection. Study background: Public TCR beta signatures were indicative of both CMV infection and a matching HLA type.

V was shortened by 0 bases and J by 4 bases, with 7 bases between the two germline ends. The CDR3 has 13 residues. Per germline, CDR1 SGHRS and CDR2 YFSETQ. To note about this clonotype: The antigen is unknown.

TCRdb redid the calling of the reads with MiXCR, one entry per CDR3 protein. Found here are over 95,000 distinct CDR3 sequences, 30% to 35% of them singletons; the top ten hold roughly 40%. The source of this sequence is a human donor in good health (CMV status not recorded). Some clones in this sample may be carry-over from other donors' samples. This specimen was CD8+ T cells from cultured PBMCs, taken from culture after CMV antigen stimulation. The chain recombines TRBV5-1 with TRBJ1-1; D remains unclear. This chain's CDR3 is CASSLEGFTEAFF. CDR3 bases: TGCGCCAGCAGCTTGGAAGGTTTCACTGAAGCTTTCTTT.